Sequencing of this TCR beta chain was carried out in a study of human T cells and chemical hapten exposure. As for the study in general: DPC (0.01%) was patch tested on the upper back and read at 6 days. Study-level points and caveats: Following DPC sensitization, TCRs present above 1 in 1000 frequency showed no change.

About this clonotype itself: Its antigen is unidentified.

Via MiXCR, TCRdb re-called the RACE reads, giving one row per CDR3 protein. This sample has 150,000 to 200,000 distinct CDR3 sequences, with roughly 15% found just once. Time point noted: patch test 1, 2 weeks after DPC sensitization. Regarding treatment: therapeutic diphenylcyclopropenone sensitization with weekly scalp DPC. CDR1 is SNHLY and CDR2 is FYNNEI in the germline V gene. The CDR3 runs 14 residues. With 7 bases removed from V and 1 base from J, the gap between germline ends came to 13 bases. Sequenced here: whole blood, sampled in connection with sensitization to the hapten diphenylcyclopropenone (DPC). This clonotype was obtained from a woman in her twenties or thirties with alopecia areata. Some clones in this sample may be carry-over from other donors' samples. This rearrangement joins TRBV2 to TRBJ1-1, with D unresolved. In DNA form, the CDR3 reads TGTGCCAGCACGTACGCGGAGGGGAACACTGAAGCTTTCTTT. Amino acid sequence: CASTYAEGNTEAFF.